Following are 25 T cell receptor beta chains from one sample sequenced in a study of beta chain features in type 1 diabetes. Sequencing targeted expressed TCRB transcripts, as all isolated RNA had been reverse transcribed. Clones were read by immunoSEQ multiplex PCR, and TCRdb kept only the in-frame ones, dropping some. The table lists roughly 450,000 clones, 11% to 15% of them singletons. Sequencing was carried out using naive CD4+ T cells from blood. The receptors here all came from a man under 40 in good health.

The genes are TRBV27 and TRBJ2-7; a weak D match, TRBD2 (6 bases). CDR1 is MNHEY, CDR2 SMNVEV, per germline (reference sequence). V dropped 3 bases and J dropped 1 base, with 13 bases sitting between them. The CDR3 has 15 amino acids. The CDR3 DNA reads TGTGCCAGCAGTTTGTCCGTGGGGGGATCCTACGAGCAGTACTTC. Protein product: CASSLSVGGSYEQYF.

V gene TRBV7-2 combines with J gene TRBJ1-6, with TRBD1 matching 8 bases. Germline V CDR1 and CDR2: SGHTA, FQGNSA. V shed 5 bases, J shed 6 bases, and the junction held 6 bases outside the gene matches. There are 15 residues in the CDR3. The CDR3 sequence is CASSRQGRSNSPLHF. The DNA of the CDR3 is TGTGCCAGCAGCCGACAGGGGCGGAGTAATTCACCCCTCCACTTT.

This sequence joins TRBV30 and TRBJ1-1, with a weak D call TRBD1 (5 bases). The CDR3 sequence is 14 residues long. CDR1 GTSNPN and CDR2 SVGIG come from the germline V gene (reference sequence). The V and J ends lost 8 bases and 1 base respectively, with 17 bases between them. DNA of the CDR3: TGTGCCAGACAAACCGGGACGAGGAACACTGAAGCTTTCTTT. Amino acid sequence: CARQTGTRNTEAFF. The variable domain in full, with the rest retrieved from reference TRBV30 and TRBJ1-1, is SQTIHQWPATLVQPVGSPLSLECTVEGTSNPNLYWYRQAAGRGLQLLFYSVGIGQISSEVPQNLSASRPQDRQFILSSKKLLLSDSGFYLCARQTGTRNTEAFFGQGTRLTVV.

This clone came up a few times. One end of the junction varies from germline; a read error may be responsible. The chain combines TRBV4-3 with TRBJ2-7; TRBD1 matches at 7 bases. The CDR3 has 14 residues. Germline V gene data show CDR1 as LGHNA and CDR2 as YSLEER. CDR3 residues: CASRQDRAGYEQYF. The DNA for the CDR3 is TGCGCCAGCAGACAAGACAGGGCGGGCTACGAGCAGTACTTC.

Comments on this clone: An end of the junction differs from the germline gene, which may be a read error. This chain links TRBV7-2 with TRBJ2-3, with 8 bases matching TRBD2. Germline-derived CDR1 and CDR2 are SGHTA and FQGNSA. The CDR3 length is 17 residues. CDR3 sequence (DNA): TGTGCCAGCACCTTAACCGGACTAGCCGCGTCAACAGATACGCAGTATTTT. It translates to CASTLTGLAASTDTQYF.

The table lists this clone with a few counts. This chain uses TRBV7-8 with TRBJ2-5; no firm D call. Germline-derived CDR1 and CDR2 are SGHVS and FQNEAQ. Trimming took 0 bases from V and 6 from J, leaving 14 bases between them. This CDR3 comprises 15 residues. This chain's CDR3 is CASSLAILPSQTQYF. Written as DNA, the CDR3 is TGTGCCAGCAGCTTAGCTATACTACCTTCCCAGACCCAGTACTTC.

This clone was seen only a few times. V usage is TRBV30 and J usage is TRBJ2-1, with 13 bases lining up with TRBD2. This CDR3 is built from 15 residues. J lost 9 bases, V lost 1 base, and 6 bases had no gene match. Germline V gene lookup returns CDR1 GTSNPN and CDR2 SVGIG (reference sequence). The CDR3 spells CAWSGLAGGLGEQFF. CDR3 coding DNA: TGTGCCTGGAGTGGACTAGCGGGAGGTTTGGGTGAGCAGTTCTTC.

This chain connects TRBV11-2 to TRBJ2-7, with D uncertain. The CDR3 covers 13 residues. Between the trimmed V and J ends, which lost 7 bases and 5 bases, there was a span of 15 bases. Germline V gene lookup returns CDR1 SGHAT and CDR2 FQNNGV. The CDR3 loop is CASTPSRTHEQYV. CDR3 bases: TGTGCCAGCACCCCCTCCAGGACCCACGAGCAGTACGTC.

This clone was counted between two and nine times. This chain connects TRBV5-4 to TRBJ2-2; 7 nucleotides line up with TRBD2. The CDR3 is 13 amino acids. In germline, CDR1 is SGHNT, CDR2 YYREEE (reference sequence). The V gene end was trimmed by 6 bases and the J gene end by 5 bases; junction bases not matched to a gene: 4. This CDR3 is CASNRGGTGELFF. The DNA for the CDR3 is TGTGCCAGCAACCGCGGGGGAACCGGGGAGCTGTTTTTT. The variable domain in full, completed from reference TRBV5-4 and TRBJ2-2, reads ETGVTQSPTHLIKTRGQQVTLRCSSQSGHNTVSWYQQALGQGPQFIFQYYREEENGRGNFPPRFSGLQFPNYSSELNVNALELDDSALYLCASNRGGTGELFFGEGSRLTVL.

The V call is TRBV9, the J call TRBJ2-5; 7 positions match TRBD2. V dropped 4 bases and J dropped 5; count of bases not matched to a gene: 11. The CDR3 covers 15 residues. Germline V gene lookup returns CDR1 SGDLS and CDR2 YYNGEE. DNA for the CDR3: TGTGCCAGCAGCCCCCGAGCGGGAATCGTCGAGACCCAGTACTTC. As protein: CASSPRAGIVETQYF. Looking up the rest from reference TRBV9 and TRBJ2-5 gives the full variable domain: DSGVTQTPKHLITATGQRVTLRCSPRSGDLSVYWYQQSLDQGLQFLIQYYNGEERAKGNILERFSAQQFPDLHSELNLSSLELGDSALYFCASSPRAGIVETQYFGPGTRLLVL.

This clone has a handful of counts. The rearrangement uses TRBV25-1 and TRBJ1-2; D is ambiguous. V dropped 6 bases and J dropped 3 bases, with 17 bases sitting between them. CDR3 size: 15 residues. The germline gives CDR1 MGHDK, CDR2 SYGVNS. Written as DNA, the CDR3 is TGTGCCAGCAGCCCCCAGTTCGGGATTTACTATGGCTACACCTTC. Its translation is CASSPQFGIYYGYTF.

The chain has TRBV4-1 and TRBJ2-5; maybe TRBD2 (5 bases). The CDR3 sequence is 13 residues long. V was clipped by 3 bases and J by 5 bases, with 10 bases between them. Germline CDR1 is MGHRA and CDR2 is YSYEKL. The CDR3 loop is CASSHVSVETQYF. CDR3 DNA: TGCGCCAGCAGCCATGTTAGCGTGGAGACCCAGTACTTC.

This clone was seen a few times. The V and J genes are TRBV7-6 and TRBJ2-2; 10 nucleotides align to TRBD2. Germline CDR1 is SGHVS and CDR2 is FNYEAQ. This CDR3 is 16 amino acids long. The ends lost 4 bases at V and 6 bases at J; junction bases unmatched: 8. The CDR3 reads CASSSRTSGRSGELFF. DNA of the CDR3: TGTGCCAGCAGCTCTCGGACTAGCGGTCGATCCGGGGAGCTGTTTTTT.

This clone turned up a few times. The chain uses TRBV9 and TRBJ1-1; D gene ambiguous. CDR3 length equals 14 residues. Germline CDR1 SGDLS, CDR2 YYNGEE. The V and J ends lost 0 bases and 2 bases respectively, with 8 bases between them. The CDR3 nucleotides are TGTGCCAGCAGCGTAGCTACGTCTAACACTGAAGCTTTCTTT. It encodes CASSVATSNTEAFF. Filled out from reference TRBV9 and TRBJ1-1, the complete variable domain reads DSGVTQTPKHLITATGQRVTLRCSPRSGDLSVYWYQQSLDQGLQFLIQYYNGEERAKGNILERFSAQQFPDLHSELNLSSLELGDSALYFCASSVATSNTEAFFGQGTRLTVV.

This clone has more than one count but fewer than ten. CDR3 bases: TGTGCCAGTAGTCTACAGGGGAACTATGGCTACACCTTC. Its protein product is CASSLQGNYGYTF. This chain joins TRBV19 and TRBJ1-2, with TRBD1 matching over 7 bases. The V and J ends lost 5 bases and 2 bases, in that order; junction bases with no gene match: 2. This CDR3 spans 13 amino acids. Germline V gives CDR1 LNHDA, CDR2 SQIVND (reference sequence).

The gene calls are TRBV19 and TRBJ2-1; D tentatively reads TRBD1 or TRBD2 (5 bases each). Trimming cost V 8 bases and J 6 bases, with 17 bases left between them. The CDR3 has 14 amino acids. Germline V gene sequence: CDR1 LNHDA, CDR2 SQIVND (reference sequence). CDR3 region: CASVSGPPPNEQFF. DNA of the CDR3: TGTGCCAGTGTTTCGGGGCCACCACCCAATGAGCAGTTCTTC. Full variable domain (rest looked up from reference TRBV19 and TRBJ2-1): DGGITQSPKYLFRKEGQNVTLSCEQNLNHDAMYWYRQDPGQGLRLIYYSQIVNDFQKGDIAEGYSVSREKKESFPLTVTSAQKNPTAFYLCASVSGPPPNEQFFGPGTRLTVL.

This clone was seen a few times. The V and J genes are TRBV27 and TRBJ1-5, with a tentative D call TRBD1 (5 bases). Germline lookup yields CDR1 MNHEY and CDR2 SMNVEV (reference sequence). This CDR3 region has 13 residues. V was pared by 5 bases and J by 4 bases, with 9 bases between. The CDR3 here is CASSIQENQPQHF. CDR3 DNA sequence: TGTGCCAGCAGTATACAGGAGAATCAGCCCCAGCATTTT.

V gene TRBV2 combines with J gene TRBJ1-6; no definite D call. The germline CDR1 and CDR2 sequences are SNHLY and FYNNEI. Between the trimmed V and J ends, which lost 0 bases and 9 bases, there was a span of 12 bases. The CDR3 runs to 15 residues. The CDR3 bases are TGTGCCAGCAGTGAAGCAGGGCGGTGGGGTTCACCCCTCCACTTT. Its protein product is CASSEAGRWGSPLHF.

This chain uses TRBV7-9 with TRBJ1-2; D remains unclear. The CDR3 covers 15 residues. Looked up from germline, CDR1 is SEHNR and CDR2 is FQNEAQ (reference sequence). Trimming shortened V by 0 bases and J by 5 bases, and 13 bases separated the two germline ends. Written as DNA, the CDR3 is TGTGCCAGCAGCTTAGCGCACCGGAGTACTTATGGCTACACCTTC. As protein: CASSLAHRSTYGYTF.

This chain links TRBV5-1 with TRBJ1-2, with D possibly being TRBD1 (5 bases). The CDR3 covers 13 residues. Germline assignment: CDR1 SGHRS and CDR2 YFSETQ. Deletions cut 4 bases from V and 8 bases from J, with 15 bases between. The CDR3 sequence is CASSPPTGPGYTF. The DNA of the CDR3 is TGCGCCAGCAGCCCACCAACAGGACCCGGCTACACCTTC.

J is TRBJ2-1 and V is TRBV23-1, with D possibly being TRBD1 (6 bases). TRBV23-1 is identified as an open reading frame with a role that is uncertain. CDR3 length: 17 amino acids. V was trimmed by 0 bases and J by 0 bases, leaving 12 bases between them. The CDR3 spells CASSQSGQGSSYNEQFF. CDR3 bases: TGCGCCAGCAGTCAATCTGGGCAGGGGAGCTCCTACAATGAGCAGTTCTTC.

The gene calls are TRBV11-2 and TRBJ2-7; D may be TRBD1 (6 bases). The CDR3 sequence is 13 residues long. The germline V and J ends were trimmed by 5 bases and 1 base, with 9 bases remaining between them. Germline V gives CDR1 SGHAT, CDR2 FQNNGV. The CDR3: CASSRDTSYEQYF. CDR3 nucleotide sequence: TGTGCCAGCAGCCGGGACACGTCCTACGAGCAGTACTTC. The complete variable domain, with remaining parts taken from reference TRBV11-2 and TRBJ2-7, reads EAGVAQSPRYKIIEKRQSVAFWCNPISGHATLYWYQQILGQGPKLLIQFQNNGVVDDSQLPKDRFSAERLKGVDSTLKIQPAKLEDSAVYLCASSRDTSYEQYFGPGTRLTVT.

The chain uses TRBV9 and TRBJ2-3; 12 bases align to TRBD2. Germline loops: CDR1 SGDLS, CDR2 YYNGEE. The CDR3 has 16 amino acids. V dropped 4 bases and J dropped 3; count of bases not matched to a gene: 6. CDR3 protein: CASSSRLAGVTDTQYF. CDR3 nucleotide sequence: TGTGCCAGCAGCTCTAGACTAGCGGGAGTGACAGATACGCAGTATTTT.

This clone was counted only a few times. The rearrangement links TRBV9 to TRBJ1-1; D may be TRBD1 (6 bases). Trimming left V 4 bases short and J 4 bases short, with 17 bases between. CDR1 is SGDLS and CDR2 is YYNGEE in the germline V gene. The CDR3 has 15 amino acids. The CDR3 DNA follows: TGTGCCAGCAGCCCCCACCCTGACAGGATCACTGAAGCTTTCTTT. This translates into CASSPHPDRITEAFF. Drawing the rest from reference TRBV9 and TRBJ1-1, the complete variable domain is DSGVTQTPKHLITATGQRVTLRCSPRSGDLSVYWYQQSLDQGLQFLIQYYNGEERAKGNILERFSAQQFPDLHSELNLSSLELGDSALYFCASSPHPDRITEAFFGQGTRLTVV.

The J gene is TRBJ1-3, the V gene TRBV9; no reliable D call. The V and J ends lost 1 base and 0 bases respectively, with 11 bases between them. This CDR3 contains 16 residues. Germline V gives CDR1 SGDLS, CDR2 YYNGEE. In DNA form, the CDR3 reads TGTGCCAGCAGCGTATTAGGAATCAGCTCTGGAAACACCATATATTTT. This gives the protein CASSVLGISSGNTIYF.